The clone carrying this T cell receptor beta chain was found many times. The data were obtained in a study of blood T cell repertoires in COVID-19. CDR1 is LNHDA, CDR2 SQIVND, per germline (reference sequence). Unmatched junction bases numbered 9, after V lost 8 bases and J lost 5 bases. The CDR3 length is 14 residues. The table came from immunoSEQ multiplex PCR; TCRdb's copy has only in-frame clones and leaves some out. The profile shows fewer than 250,000 clones, about 83% of them singletons. The genes are TRBV19 and TRBJ2-1, with 7 bases matching TRBD1. This TCR was sampled from a middle-aged man with active or convalescent COVID-19. What was sequenced was peripheral blood. Here the CDR3 reads CASAKGGINNEQFF. As DNA, the CDR3 is TGTGCCAGTGCTAAAGGGGGCATCAACAATGAGCAGTTCTTC.